The source of this T cell receptor (beta chain) is a study of tumor-infiltrating lymphocytes in oesophageal squamous cell carcinoma. J lost 3 bases, V lost 1 base, and 8 bases had no gene match. Germline-derived CDR1 and CDR2 are SGHAT and FQDESV (reference sequence). The CDR3 is 17 residues long. TCRdb reprocessed the PCR reads with MiXCR, giving one entry per CDR3 protein. Of over 10,000 distinct CDR3 sequences in the sample, around 48% are singletons; the top ten hold under 30%. This chain joins TRBV11-1 and TRBJ2-3; 9 positions match TRBD1. The clonotype comes from a female donor with esophageal squamous cell carcinoma. Sequencing used esophageal tumor tissue. The CDR3 loop reads CASSLEAGQGATDTQYF. CDR3 nucleotide sequence: TGTGCCAGCAGCTTAGAGGCGGGACAGGGAGCGACAGATACGCAGTATTTT.